The following is a T cell receptor beta chain sequence with its context. Its cognate antigen is unknown. The data stem from a study of identical twins. TCRdb re-called the 5' RACE reads with MiXCR, one entry per CDR3 protein. The repertoire holds approximately 1.8 million distinct CDR3 sequences, with roughly a third as singletons. Germline V CDR1 and CDR2: SQVTM, ANQGSEA. The CDR3 consists of 14 residues. The junction had 3 bases not matched to a gene; V was cut back by 4 bases and J by 4 bases. Study-level findings and limits: Possibly, invariant MAIT and iNKT cells partly confounded zero-insertion analyses. When twins shared out-of-frame alpha sequences, those sequences had excess low generation probability. Cord blood's abundant beta clonotypes had fewer insertions, unlike memory repertoires. The study found that models underestimated out-of-frame TCR alpha sharing in monozygotic twins.

The sample consisted of cord blood. This chain uses TRBV29-1 with TRBJ1-3, with TRBD1 matching over 11 bases. The sequence derives from a newborn girl in good health. CDR3: CSVVGQGAGNTIYF. CDR3 nucleotides: TGCAGCGTTGTCGGACAGGGGGCCGGAAACACCATATATTTT.